This record looks at one TCR beta chain sequence and its context. Some clones are missing from TCRdb's copy, which holds only in-frame ones; the method was immunoSEQ multiplex PCR. Here the sample spans 250,000 to 300,000 clones, approximately 91% being singletons. The data originate from a study of blood T cell repertoires in COVID-19. This CDR3 has 17 residues. V lost 5 bases and J lost 3, with 19 bases in between. Germline values: CDR1 MDHEN, CDR2 SYDVKM. This receptor was identified in a woman in her thirties or forties with acute COVID-19. Sequences were obtained from PBMCs or T cells enriched from blood (not recorded which). V gene TRBV28 combines with J gene TRBJ1-4, with D perhaps matching TRBD1 (5 bases). CDR3 residues: CASSRPLTVRSNEKLFF. CDR3 sequence (DNA): TGTGCCAGCAGTCGCCCGTTGACAGTGAGGTCTAATGAAAAACTGTTTTTT.